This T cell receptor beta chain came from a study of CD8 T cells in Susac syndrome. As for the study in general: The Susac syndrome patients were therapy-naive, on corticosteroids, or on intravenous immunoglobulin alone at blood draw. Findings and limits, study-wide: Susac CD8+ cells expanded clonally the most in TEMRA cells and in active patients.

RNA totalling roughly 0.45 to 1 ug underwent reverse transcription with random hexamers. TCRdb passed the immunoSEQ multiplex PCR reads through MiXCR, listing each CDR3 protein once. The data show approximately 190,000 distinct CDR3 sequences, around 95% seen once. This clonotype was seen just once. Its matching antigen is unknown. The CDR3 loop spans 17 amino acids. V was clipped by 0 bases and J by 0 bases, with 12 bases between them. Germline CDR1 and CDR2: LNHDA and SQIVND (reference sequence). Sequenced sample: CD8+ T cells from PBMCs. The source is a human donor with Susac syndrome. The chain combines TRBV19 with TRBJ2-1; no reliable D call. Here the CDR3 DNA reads TGTGCCAGTAGTATAGATCATGAGCCCCGCTCCTACAATGAGCAGTTCTTC. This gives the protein CASSIDHEPRSYNEQFF.